This T cell receptor (beta chain) was found in a study of blood T cells in healthy people across ages. For the second PCR, which ran for roughly 6 to 12 cycles, a sample-barcoded 5' primer and a J-beta primer mix were used. From the 5' RACE reads, TCRdb called clonotypes with MiXCR, one entry per CDR3 protein. The sample carries roughly 800,000 distinct CDR3 sequences, nearly 60% recorded once. The germline V gene has CDR1 SGHAT and CDR2 FQNNGV. The CDR3 contains 17 residues. Between the trimmed V and J ends, which lost 0 bases and 5 bases, there was a span of 17 bases. This chain uses TRBV11-2 with TRBJ1-3; a weak D match, TRBD1 (6 bases). This clonotype originated in a man between 25 and 39 years old in good health. Sequencing input: blood. The CDR3, as DNA: TGTGCCAGCAGCTTAGATCGGAGCAGGGGAGGAAGAAACACCATATATTTT. This encodes CASSLDRSRGGRNTIYF.